This passage covers 9 T cell receptor beta chains from one sample sequenced in a study of monozygotic twins with inflammatory bowel disease. From its re-call of the 5' RACE reads, TCRdb lists each CDR3 protein once, without DNA. The sample table sets out approximately 390,000 distinct CDR3 sequences. Sequences were obtained from blood. The receptors were sampled from a human donor with ulcerative colitis or Crohn's disease, or a healthy co-twin of an affected twin (not recorded which).

The chain is built from TRBV7-2 and TRBJ2-5. The CDR3 has 14 residues. CDR1 is SGHTA, CDR2 FQGNSA, per germline. CDR3 region: CASSRDGYQETQYF.

V and J are TRBV11-1 and TRBJ2-2; the TCRdb D gene call, TRBD2, has no DNA to confirm it. CDR3 length: 13 amino acids. Germline-derived CDR1 and CDR2 are SGHAT and FQDESV (reference sequence). CDR3 sequence: CASSFPSAGELFF.

The rearrangement uses TRBV4-1 and TRBJ2-5; the D call of TRBD2 rests on TCRdb alone, since no DNA is present to check it. Germline assignment: CDR1 MGHRA and CDR2 YSYEKL. The CDR3 loop spans 16 amino acids. CDR3: CASSQVLAAVGETQYF.

The V and J genes are TRBV6-8 and TRBJ2-7; the TCRdb call, TRBD1, lacks DNA for checking. The germline V gene encodes CDR1 MNHGY and CDR2 SAAAGT. The CDR3 is 13 amino acids. CDR3 sequence reads: CARPGQVLYEQYF.

The CDR3 spells CAIGLAGVDEQYF. The chain joins TRBV10-3 to TRBJ2-7; TCRdb returns TRBD2, unconfirmable since there is no DNA. The CDR3 runs 13 residues. Germline loops: CDR1 ENHRY, CDR2 SYGVKD.

The chain joins TRBV19 to TRBJ1-1. The length of the CDR3 is 14 residues. The germline CDR1 and CDR2 sequences are LNHDA and SQIVND (reference sequence). The CDR3 loop is CASSIALANTEAFF.

The rearrangement uses TRBV20-1 and TRBJ1-2; the D call from TCRdb, TRBD1, cannot be confirmed without DNA. The length of the CDR3 is 13 residues. Germline lookup yields CDR1 DFQATT and CDR2 SNEGSKA (reference sequence). This chain's CDR3 is CRIEGAQDYGYTF.

J is TRBJ1-6 and V is TRBV5-1; TCRdb lists TRBD1, though no DNA is available to test this call. CDR3 length: 16 amino acids. Per the germline V gene, CDR1 is SGHRS and CDR2 is YFSETQ. The CDR3 sequence: CASSSAGPGGNSPLHF.

The chain couples TRBV20-1 to TRBJ2-3; TCRdb's D call, TRBD2, is unchecked because there is no DNA. The CDR3 consists of 15 residues. Per the germline V gene, CDR1 is DFQATT and CDR2 is SNEGSKA (reference sequence). CDR3 loop: CSALHQAGVTDTQYF.